The 5 T cell receptor beta chains listed next were all sequenced from one sample in a study of cytomegalovirus exposure and HLA in healthy donors. Use of 60 Vbeta and 13 Jbeta primers characterized the PCR. Libraries were prepared by immunoSEQ multiplex PCR; TCRdb keeps only in-frame clonotypes and omits some of them. The sample gives about 170,000 clones, 85% of which show up once; around 2.6% is in the top ten. Sequences were obtained from PBMCs. The receptors here all came from a man aged 30 to 39 in good health and CMV-seropositive.

This chain uses TRBV6-1 with TRBJ1-1; D may be TRBD1 (6 bases). Germline V gene sequence: CDR1 MNHNS, CDR2 SASEGT. The germline V and J ends were trimmed by 5 bases and 3 bases, with 13 bases remaining between them. The length of the CDR3 is 14 residues. The CDR3 DNA reads TGTGCCAGCAGTCTGCAGGGGAGGGACACTGAAGCTTTCTTT. Translated: CASSLQGRDTEAFF.

In its sample, this clone was seen once. V and J are TRBV7-2 and TRBJ1-2; 7 bases match TRBD1. Germline CDR1 and CDR2: SGHTA and FQGNSA. J gave up 1 base and V 5 bases, and 13 bases lay outside the gene matches. The CDR3 runs 17 residues. This chain's CDR3 is CASSLLKFDRVNYGYTF. CDR3 DNA: TGTGCCAGCAGCCTCCTTAAATTCGACAGGGTTAACTATGGCTACACCTTC.

The CDR3 DNA is TGTGCCAGCAGTTACCCAACTTCTAGCGGGAGCAATGAGCAGTTCTTC. As protein: CASSYPTSSGSNEQFF. This chain uses TRBV6-5 with TRBJ2-1; 10 bases match TRBD2. The junction had 7 bases not matched to a gene; V was cut back by 2 bases and J by 6 bases. CDR1 MNHEY and CDR2 SVGAGI come from the germline V gene. There are 16 residues in the CDR3.

The V gene is TRBV2, the J gene TRBJ2-5; possibly TRBD2 for D (6 bases). Trimming cost V 7 bases and J 7 bases, with 13 bases left between them. In germline, CDR1 is SNHLY, CDR2 FYNNEI. There are 12 residues in the CDR3. The CDR3, as DNA: TGTGCCAGCACGGGACTCTGGGGGACCCAGTACTTC. Residues: CASTGLWGTQYF.

This chain joins TRBV27 and TRBJ2-1; TRBD1 agrees at 7 bases. Germline trimming cut 1 base from V and 6 bases from J; bases unmatched to any gene: 6. The CDR3 totals 15 residues. Germline CDR1 and CDR2: MNHEY and SMNVEV (reference sequence). The DNA of the CDR3 is TGTGCCAGCAGTTTATGGACAGGTTCTGTCAATGAGCAGTTCTTC. Protein product: CASSLWTGSVNEQFF.